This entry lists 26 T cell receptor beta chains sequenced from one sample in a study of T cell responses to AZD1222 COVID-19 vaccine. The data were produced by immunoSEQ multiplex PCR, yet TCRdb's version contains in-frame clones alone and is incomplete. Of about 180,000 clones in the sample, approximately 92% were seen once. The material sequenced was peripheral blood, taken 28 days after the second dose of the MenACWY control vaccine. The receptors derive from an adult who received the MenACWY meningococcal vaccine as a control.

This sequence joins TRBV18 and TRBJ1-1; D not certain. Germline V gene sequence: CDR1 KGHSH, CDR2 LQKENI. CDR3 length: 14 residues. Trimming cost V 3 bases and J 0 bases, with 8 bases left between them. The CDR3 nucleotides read TGTGCCAGCTCACCCGACTGGTTGAACACTGAAGCTTTCTTT. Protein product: CASSPDWLNTEAFF. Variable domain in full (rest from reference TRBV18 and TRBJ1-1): NAGVMQNPRHLVRRRGQEARLRCSPMKGHSHVYWYRQLPEEGLKFMVYLQKENIIDESGMPKERFSAEFPKEGPSILRIQQVVRGDSAAYFCASSPDWLNTEAFFGQGTRLTVV.

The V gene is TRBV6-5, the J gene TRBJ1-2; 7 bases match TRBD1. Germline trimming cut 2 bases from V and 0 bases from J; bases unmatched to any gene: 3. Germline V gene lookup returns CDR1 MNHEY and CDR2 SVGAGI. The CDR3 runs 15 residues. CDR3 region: CASSYEGTANYGYTF. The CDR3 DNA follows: TGTGCCAGCAGTTACGAGGGGACAGCTAACTATGGCTACACCTTC.

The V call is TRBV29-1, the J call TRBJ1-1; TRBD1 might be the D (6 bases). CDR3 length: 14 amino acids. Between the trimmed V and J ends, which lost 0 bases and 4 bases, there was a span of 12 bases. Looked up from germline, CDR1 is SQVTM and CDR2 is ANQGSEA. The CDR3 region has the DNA TGCAGCGTTGAAGAACAGGGCGGGAGCACTGAAGCTTTCTTT. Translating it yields CSVEEQGGSTEAFF.

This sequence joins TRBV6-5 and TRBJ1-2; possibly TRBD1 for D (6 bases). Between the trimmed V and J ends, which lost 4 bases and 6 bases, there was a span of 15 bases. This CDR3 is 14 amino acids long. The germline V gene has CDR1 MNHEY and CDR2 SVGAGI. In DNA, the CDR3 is TGTGCCAGCAGTTTCGGAAACAGGGCCCATGGCTACACCTTC. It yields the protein CASSFGNRAHGYTF.

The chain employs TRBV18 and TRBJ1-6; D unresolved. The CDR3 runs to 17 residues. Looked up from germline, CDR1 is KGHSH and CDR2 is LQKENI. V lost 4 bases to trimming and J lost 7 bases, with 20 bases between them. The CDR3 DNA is TGTGCCAGCTCACAACAAAAGGCCATGACTGGAAATTCACCCCTCCACTTT. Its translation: CASSQQKAMTGNSPLHF.

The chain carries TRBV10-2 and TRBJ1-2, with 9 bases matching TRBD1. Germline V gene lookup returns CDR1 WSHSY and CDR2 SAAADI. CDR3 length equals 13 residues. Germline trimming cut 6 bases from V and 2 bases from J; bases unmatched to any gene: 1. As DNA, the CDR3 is TGCGCCAGCAGGGGACAGGGCAACTATGGCTACACCTTC. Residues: CASRGQGNYGYTF.

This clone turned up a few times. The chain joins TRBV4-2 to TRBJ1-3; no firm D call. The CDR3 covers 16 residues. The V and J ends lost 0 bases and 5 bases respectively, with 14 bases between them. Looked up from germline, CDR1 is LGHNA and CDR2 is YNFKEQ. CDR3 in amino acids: CASSQDLGDRRNTIYF. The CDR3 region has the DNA TGTGCCAGCAGCCAAGATCTGGGTGATAGAAGAAACACCATATATTTT.

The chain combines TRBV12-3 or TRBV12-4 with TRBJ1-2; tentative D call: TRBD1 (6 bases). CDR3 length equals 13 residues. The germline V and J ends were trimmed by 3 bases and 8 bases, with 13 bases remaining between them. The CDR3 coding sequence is TGTGCCAGCAGTTTCGGCAGGGGAGGAGGCTACACCTTC. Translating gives CASSFGRGGGYTF.

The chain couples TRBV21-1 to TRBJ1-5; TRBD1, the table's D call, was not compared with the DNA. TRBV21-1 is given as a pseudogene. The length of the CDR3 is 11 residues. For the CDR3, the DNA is TGTGCCAGCAGCAACAGGAAGCCCCAGCATTTT. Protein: CASSNRKPQHF.

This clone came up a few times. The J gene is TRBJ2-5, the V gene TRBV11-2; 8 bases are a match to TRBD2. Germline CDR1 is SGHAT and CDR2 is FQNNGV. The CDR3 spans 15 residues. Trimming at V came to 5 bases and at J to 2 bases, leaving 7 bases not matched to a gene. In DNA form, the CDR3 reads TGTGCCAGCAGCCGTGGGGCTAGCGGGCAAGAGACCCAGTACTTC. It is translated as CASSRGASGQETQYF.

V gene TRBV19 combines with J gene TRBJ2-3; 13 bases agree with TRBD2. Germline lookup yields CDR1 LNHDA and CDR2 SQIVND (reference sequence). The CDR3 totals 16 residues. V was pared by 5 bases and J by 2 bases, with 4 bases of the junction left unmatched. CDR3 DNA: TGTGCCAGTAGTGCGGGACTAGCGGGACTCACAGATACGCAGTATTTT. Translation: CASSAGLAGLTDTQYF.

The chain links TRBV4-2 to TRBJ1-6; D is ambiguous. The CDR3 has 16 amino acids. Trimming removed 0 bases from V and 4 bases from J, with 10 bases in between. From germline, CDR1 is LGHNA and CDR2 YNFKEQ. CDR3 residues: CASSQDRSFYNSPLHF. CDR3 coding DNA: TGTGCCAGCAGCCAAGACAGAAGCTTTTATAATTCACCCCTCCACTTT.

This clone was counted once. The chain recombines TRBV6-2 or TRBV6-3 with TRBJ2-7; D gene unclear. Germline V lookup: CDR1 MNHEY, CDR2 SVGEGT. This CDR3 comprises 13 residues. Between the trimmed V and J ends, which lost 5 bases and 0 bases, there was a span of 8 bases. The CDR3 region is CASSPTGSYEQYF. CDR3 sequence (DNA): TGTGCCAGCAGTCCGACGGGCTCCTACGAGCAGTACTTC.

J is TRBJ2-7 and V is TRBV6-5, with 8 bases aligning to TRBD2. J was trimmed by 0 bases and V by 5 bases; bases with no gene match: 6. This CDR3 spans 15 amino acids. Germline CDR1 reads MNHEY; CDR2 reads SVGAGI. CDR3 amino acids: CASSLAGGRSYEQYF. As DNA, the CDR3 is TGTGCCAGCAGTCTTGCGGGGGGTCGCTCCTACGAGCAGTACTTC.

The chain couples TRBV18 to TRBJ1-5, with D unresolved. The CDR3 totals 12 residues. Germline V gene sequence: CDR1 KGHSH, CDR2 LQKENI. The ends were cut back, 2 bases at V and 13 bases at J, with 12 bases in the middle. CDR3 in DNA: TGTGCCAGCTCACCAAGGAACAGTCCACAGCATTTT. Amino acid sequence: CASSPRNSPQHF. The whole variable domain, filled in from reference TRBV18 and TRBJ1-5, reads NAGVMQNPRHLVRRRGQEARLRCSPMKGHSHVYWYRQLPEEGLKFMVYLQKENIIDESGMPKERFSAEFPKEGPSILRIQQVVRGDSAAYFCASSPRNSPQHFGDGTRLSIL.

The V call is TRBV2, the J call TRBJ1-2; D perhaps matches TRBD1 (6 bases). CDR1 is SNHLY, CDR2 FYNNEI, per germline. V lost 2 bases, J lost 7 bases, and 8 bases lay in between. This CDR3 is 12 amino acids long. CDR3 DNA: TGTGCCAGCAGTGAAAGGGGGATTGGCTACACCTTC. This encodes CASSERGIGYTF.

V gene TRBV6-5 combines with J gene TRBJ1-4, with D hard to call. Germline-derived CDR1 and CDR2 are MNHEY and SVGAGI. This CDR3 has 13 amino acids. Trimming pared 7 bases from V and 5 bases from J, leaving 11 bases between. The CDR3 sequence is CASMVRLNEKLFF. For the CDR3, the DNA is TGTGCCAGCATGGTCAGGTTAAATGAAAAACTGTTTTTT.

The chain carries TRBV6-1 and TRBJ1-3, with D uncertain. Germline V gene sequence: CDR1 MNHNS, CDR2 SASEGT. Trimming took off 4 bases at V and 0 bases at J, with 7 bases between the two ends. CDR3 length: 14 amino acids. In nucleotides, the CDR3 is TGTGCCAGCAGTGCACTGAGCTCTGGAAACACCATATATTTT. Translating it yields CASSALSSGNTIYF.

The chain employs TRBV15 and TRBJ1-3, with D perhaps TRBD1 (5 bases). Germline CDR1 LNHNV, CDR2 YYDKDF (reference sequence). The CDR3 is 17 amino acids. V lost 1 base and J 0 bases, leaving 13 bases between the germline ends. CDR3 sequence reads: CATSRGYGTSSGNTIYF. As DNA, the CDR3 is TGTGCCACCAGCAGAGGATATGGGACGAGCTCTGGAAACACCATATATTTT.

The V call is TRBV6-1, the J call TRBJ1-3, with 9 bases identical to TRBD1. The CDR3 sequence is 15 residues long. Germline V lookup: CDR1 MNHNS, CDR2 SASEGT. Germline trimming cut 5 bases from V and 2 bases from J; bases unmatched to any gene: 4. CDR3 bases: TGTGCCAGCAGTACAAGACAGGGGGCTGGAAACACCATATATTTT. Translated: CASSTRQGAGNTIYF.

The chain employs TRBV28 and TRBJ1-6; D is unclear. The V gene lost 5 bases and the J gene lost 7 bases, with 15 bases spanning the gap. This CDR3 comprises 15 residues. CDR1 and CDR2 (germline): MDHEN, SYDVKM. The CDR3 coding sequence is TGTGCCAGCAGTGGATCGGGCCACAGAAATTCACCCCTCCACTTT. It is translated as CASSGSGHRNSPLHF.

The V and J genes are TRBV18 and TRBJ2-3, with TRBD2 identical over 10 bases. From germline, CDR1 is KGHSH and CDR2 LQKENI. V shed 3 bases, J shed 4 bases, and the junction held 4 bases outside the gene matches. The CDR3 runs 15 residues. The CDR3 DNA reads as TGTGCCAGCTCACCCCTAGCGGGGGATGCAGATACGCAGTATTTT. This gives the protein CASSPLAGDADTQYF.

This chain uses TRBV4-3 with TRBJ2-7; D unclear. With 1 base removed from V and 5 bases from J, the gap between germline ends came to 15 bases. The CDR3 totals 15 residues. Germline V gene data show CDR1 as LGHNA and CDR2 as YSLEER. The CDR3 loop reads CASSQGSGPRHEQYF. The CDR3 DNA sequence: TGCGCCAGCAGCCAAGGGTCAGGTCCGAGGCACGAGCAGTACTTC.

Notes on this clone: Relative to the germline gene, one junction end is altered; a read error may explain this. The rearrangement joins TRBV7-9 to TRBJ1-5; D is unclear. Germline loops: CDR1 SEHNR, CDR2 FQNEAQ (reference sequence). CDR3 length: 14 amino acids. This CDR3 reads CASSLTGSSQPQHF. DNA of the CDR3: TGTGCCAGCAGCTTAACGGGGAGCAGTCAGCCCCAGCATTTT.

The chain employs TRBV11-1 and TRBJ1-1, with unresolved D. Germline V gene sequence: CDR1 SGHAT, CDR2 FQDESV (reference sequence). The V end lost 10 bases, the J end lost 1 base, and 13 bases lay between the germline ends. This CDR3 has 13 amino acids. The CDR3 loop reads CATGGRENTEAFF. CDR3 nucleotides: TGTGCCACCGGCGGACGGGAGAACACTGAAGCTTTCTTT.

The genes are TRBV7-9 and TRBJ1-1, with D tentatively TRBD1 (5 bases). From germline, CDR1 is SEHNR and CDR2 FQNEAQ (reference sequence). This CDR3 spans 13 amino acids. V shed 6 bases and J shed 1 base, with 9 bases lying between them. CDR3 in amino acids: CASRHRQNTEAFF. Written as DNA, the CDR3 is TGTGCCAGCAGACACAGGCAGAACACTGAAGCTTTCTTT.